These T cell receptor beta chains were read from a single sample in a study of beta chain features in type 1 diabetes. Here immunoSEQ multiplex PCR was the method, and the copy in TCRdb shows in-frame clones only, minus some. The sample includes under 800,000 clones, around 16% of them seen just once. The sequenced sample was naive CD4+ T cells from blood. Receptors originate from a man aged 18 to 35 in good health. The CDR3 runs from the conserved cysteine through the conserved F or W. Each record gives: V gene, J gene, clone size, D gene, CDR3 DNA, CDR3 protein. The D gene is left open where the match is weak. Clone sizes are given selectively: once, few, many, or a class where the clone is expanded.

V: TRBV4-2
J: TRBJ2-3
size: few
D: NA
DNA: TGTGCCAGCAGCCAACGGCTACAGGGAGATACGCAGTATTTT
CDR3: CASSQRLQGDTQYF

V: TRBV5-1
J: TRBJ2-7
size: few
D: NA
DNA: TGCGCCAGCAGGCTGGACTACGAGCAGTACTTC
CDR3: CASRLDYEQYF

V: TRBV27
J: TRBJ2-2
size: few
D: TRBD2
DNA: TGTGCCAGCACCCGCCGACAAGGGACTAGTGGCACCGGGGAGCTGTTTTTT
CDR3: CASTRRQGTSGTGELFF

V: TRBV5-1
J: TRBJ2-2
size: NA
D: TRBD2
DNA: TGCGCCAGCAGCTTGGCCGGGACTAGCGGAAGGACCGGGGAGCTGTTTTTT
CDR3: CASSLAGTSGRTGELFF

V: TRBV19
J: TRBJ1-1
size: few
D: NA
DNA: TGTGCCAGTAGCGGACAGAGGGGCACTGAAGCTTTCTTT
CDR3: CASSGQRGTEAFF

V: TRBV10-3
J: TRBJ1-2
size: NA
D: NA
DNA: TGTGCCATCAGTGGCCGACAGGCGTTGAACTATGGCTACACCTTC
CDR3: CAISGRQALNYGYTF

V: TRBV7-2
J: TRBJ2-5
size: NA
D: NA
DNA: TGTGCCAGCAGCTTAGCGCAGACTTCAAGGACCCAGTACTTC
CDR3: CASSLAQTSRTQYF

V: TRBV15
J: TRBJ1-1
size: NA
D: NA
DNA: TGTGCCACCAGCAGAGCCGCGGACACTGAAGCTTTCTTT
CDR3: CATSRAADTEAFF

V: TRBV7-9
J: TRBJ2-7
size: few
D: TRBD1
DNA: TGTGCCAGCAGCCCCCGTCGGGACAGGGAGTACGAGCAGTACTTC
CDR3: CASSPRRDREYEQYF

V: TRBV29-1
J: TRBJ2-7
size: NA
D: TRBD1
DNA: TGCAGCGTTGTTGGACAGGGCTACGAGCAGTACTTC
CDR3: CSVVGQGYEQYF

V: TRBV9
J: TRBJ1-6
size: NA
D: NA
DNA: TGTGCCAGCAGCGTAGATAGCCGGGGGTATAATTCACCCCTCCACTTT
CDR3: CASSVDSRGYNSPLHF

V: TRBV28
J: TRBJ1-6
size: NA
D: NA
DNA: TGTGCCAGCATAGCATGGGTTTCCTATAATTCACCCCTCCACTTT
CDR3: CASIAWVSYNSPLHF

V: TRBV4-2
J: TRBJ2-2
size: NA
D: NA
DNA: TGTGCCAGCAGCCAAGAACAAAACACCGGGGAGCTGTTTTTT
CDR3: CASSQEQNTGELFF

V: TRBV28
J: TRBJ2-3
size: few
D: NA
DNA: TGTGCCAGCAGTTTATTGGCAGATACGCAGTATTTT
CDR3: CASSLLADTQYF

V: TRBV9
J: TRBJ2-2
size: NA
D: NA
DNA: TGTGCCAGCAGCGTAGCTCTCACCGGGGAGCTGTTTTTT
CDR3: CASSVALTGELFF

V: TRBV7-3
J: TRBJ2-2
size: few
D: TRBD1
DNA: TGTGCCAGCAGTCCGCGGACAGGGGACACCGGGGAGCTGTTTTTT
CDR3: CASSPRTGDTGELFF

V: TRBV9
J: TRBJ2-1
size: NA
D: NA
DNA: TGTGCCAGCAGCGTTACGTCGACTAGGAGCTCCTACAATGAGCAGTTCTTC
CDR3: CASSVTSTRSSYNEQFF

V: TRBV4-3
J: TRBJ1-5
size: few
D: NA
DNA: TGCGCCAGCAGCCAAGAAGGGGGGAGCAATCAGCCCCAGCATTTT
CDR3: CASSQEGGSNQPQHF

V: TRBV28
J: TRBJ2-7
size: NA
D: TRBD2
DNA: TGTGCCAGCAAGGAGTTGGCGGGAGGGCCCTACGAGCAGTACTTC
CDR3: CASKELAGGPYEQYF

V: TRBV5-1
J: TRBJ2-7
size: NA
D: TRBD1
DNA: TGCGCCAGCAGCGGAGGACAGGGGGCCTACGAGCAGTACTTC
CDR3: CASSGGQGAYEQYF

V: TRBV6-5
J: TRBJ1-1
size: NA
D: NA
DNA: TGTGCCAGCAGTTTGCGAGAACAGCTGCGGACTGAAGCTTTCTTT
CDR3: CASSLREQLRTEAFF

V: TRBV6-7
J: TRBJ2-3
size: few
D: NA
DNA: TGTGCCAGACCGAGGAGGCGCCCAGATACGCAGTATTTT
CDR3: CARPRRRPDTQYF

V: TRBV12-5
J: TRBJ1-2
size: NA
D: NA
DNA: TGTGCTAGTGGTTTCTCAGGGAACTATGGCTACACCTTC
CDR3: CASGFSGNYGYTF